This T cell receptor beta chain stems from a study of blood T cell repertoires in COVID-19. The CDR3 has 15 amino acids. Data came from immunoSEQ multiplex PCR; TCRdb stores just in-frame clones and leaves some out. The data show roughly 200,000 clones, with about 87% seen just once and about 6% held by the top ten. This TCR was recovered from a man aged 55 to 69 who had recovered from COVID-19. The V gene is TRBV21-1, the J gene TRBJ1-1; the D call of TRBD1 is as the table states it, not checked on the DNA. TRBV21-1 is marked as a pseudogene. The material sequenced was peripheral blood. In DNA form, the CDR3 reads TGTGCCAGCAGCAGGGAAAGGGGAATGAACACTGAAGCTTTCTTT. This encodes CASSRERGMNTEAFF.